Presented here are 31 T cell receptor beta chains from one specimen sequenced in a study of beta chain features in type 1 diabetes. Every bit of the isolated RNA underwent reverse transcription, so sequencing read expressed TCRB transcripts. The protocol was immunoSEQ multiplex PCR, while the TCRdb copy is restricted to in-frame clones and leaves out a portion. The table has about 620,000 clones, 15% seen once. Material for sequencing was naive CD4+ T cells from blood. The receptors originated from a young man in good health.

The rearrangement uses TRBV7-2 and TRBJ2-7; the D is unclear. CDR3 length equals 15 residues. The V gene's germline CDR1 is SGHTA and CDR2 FQGNSA. V lost 0 bases and J lost 2, with 11 bases in between. The DNA of the CDR3 is TGTGCCAGCAGCTTAGCGCAATACTTAGCCTACGAGCAGTACTTC. Translating it yields CASSLAQYLAYEQYF. Full variable domain (rest looked up from reference TRBV7-2 and TRBJ2-7): GAGVSQSPSNKVTEKGKDVELRCDPISGHTALYWYRQSLGQGLEFLIYFQGNSAPDKSGLPSDRFSAERTGGSVSTLTIQRTQQEDSAVYLCASSLAQYLAYEQYFGPGTRLTVT.

V and J are TRBV5-1 and TRBJ1-5; D is unclear. Trimming stripped 0 bases from V and 2 bases from J, with 9 bases between. CDR3 length: 15 amino acids. CDR1 and CDR2 from the germline V gene are SGHRS and YFSETQ. CDR3: CASSLDGAGNQPQHF. The CDR3 DNA is TGCGCCAGCAGCTTGGACGGAGCGGGCAATCAGCCCCAGCATTTT. Complete variable domain (other parts from reference TRBV5-1 and TRBJ1-5): KAGVTQTPRYLIKTRGQQVTLSCSPISGHRSVSWYQQTPGQGLQFLFEYFSETQRNKGNFPGRFSGRQFSNSRSEMNVSTLELGDSALYLCASSLDGAGNQPQHFGDGTRLSIL.

The chain is built from TRBV6-5 and TRBJ1-6; D might be TRBD1 (5 bases). Germline V CDR1 and CDR2: MNHEY, SVGAGI. The V and J ends lost 3 bases and 6 bases respectively, with 6 bases between them. This CDR3 comprises 13 residues. CDR3 residues: CASSYRGNSPLHF. The CDR3 DNA sequence: TGTGCCAGCAGTTATAGGGGTAATTCACCCCTCCACTTT.

The chain employs TRBV4-2 and TRBJ1-1; D unclear. CDR3 size: 14 residues. The V gene's germline CDR1 is LGHNA and CDR2 YNFKEQ. V was trimmed by 0 bases and J by 4 bases, leaving 9 bases between them. The CDR3: CASSQDWGGTEAFF. Written as DNA, the CDR3 is TGTGCCAGCAGCCAAGATTGGGGAGGCACTGAAGCTTTCTTT.

This clone was recorded a few times. The chain carries TRBV5-4 and TRBJ2-1, with D possibly matching TRBD2 (5 bases). The V gene's germline CDR1 is SGHNT and CDR2 YYREEE (reference sequence). Trimming removed 4 bases from V and 9 bases from J, with 17 bases in between. The CDR3 sequence is 14 residues long. The CDR3 DNA is TGTGCCAGCAGCCGTCCAGCCGGGATTACTGAGCAGTTCTTC. Translating it yields CASSRPAGITEQFF. Complete variable domain (other parts from reference TRBV5-4 and TRBJ2-1): ETGVTQSPTHLIKTRGQQVTLRCSSQSGHNTVSWYQQALGQGPQFIFQYYREEENGRGNFPPRFSGLQFPNYSSELNVNALELDDSALYLCASSRPAGITEQFFGPGTRLTVL.

The chain links TRBV12-5 to TRBJ1-1; 9 positions match TRBD1. There are 18 residues in the CDR3. The germline V gene encodes CDR1 LGHNT and CDR2 FRNRAP. Trimming removed 0 bases from V and 0 bases from J; junction bases left unmatched: 8. The chain's CDR3 is CASGLVRGQGMLNTEAFF. CDR3 in DNA: TGTGCTAGTGGTTTGGTTAGGGGACAGGGAATGTTGAACACTGAAGCTTTCTTT. The entire variable domain, with the rest obtained from reference TRBV12-5 and TRBJ1-1, is as follows: DARVTQTPRHKVTEMGQEVTMRCQPILGHNTVFWYRQTMMQGLELLAYFRNRAPLDDSGMPKDRFSAEMPDATLATLKIQPSEPRDSAVYFCASGLVRGQGMLNTEAFFGQGTRLTVV.

This clone was seen more than once but under ten times. V gene TRBV13 combines with J gene TRBJ2-7, with 7 bases fitting TRBD1. V dropped 0 bases and J dropped 6; count of bases not matched to a gene: 11. The CDR3 totals 16 residues. The germline V gene has CDR1 PRHDT and CDR2 FYEKMQ (reference sequence). For the CDR3, the DNA is TGTGCCAGCAGCTTAGGAGGGGGCCTCTCGAATCCCGAGCAGTACTTC. It specifies CASSLGGGLSNPEQYF.

The chain employs TRBV4-3 and TRBJ2-1; the D gene is possibly TRBD2 (6 bases). CDR1 and CDR2 from the germline V gene are LGHNA and YSLEER. The CDR3 extends over 14 amino acids. V dropped 2 bases and J dropped 5 bases, with 10 bases sitting between them. In DNA, the CDR3 is TGCGCCAGCAGCCAACGTACTAGCCACAATGAGCAGTTCTTC. It yields the protein CASSQRTSHNEQFF.

This clone came up a few times. This chain connects TRBV11-1 to TRBJ2-4, with D possibly matching TRBD2 (5 bases). Trimming cost V 2 bases and J 0 bases, with 8 bases left between them. This CDR3 has 15 amino acids. CDR1 and CDR2 (germline): SGHAT, FQDESV (reference sequence). The CDR3 loop reads CASSLTGLAKNIQYF. CDR3 DNA: TGTGCCAGCAGCTTAACGGGATTAGCCAAAAACATTCAGTACTTC.

This clone has just a few counts. The rearrangement uses TRBV7-9 and TRBJ2-1; maybe TRBD1 (5 bases). Deletions cut 3 bases from V and 10 bases from J, with 19 bases between. Germline CDR1 reads SEHNR; CDR2 reads FQNEAQ (reference sequence). The CDR3 runs 15 residues. CDR3 coding DNA: TGTGCCAGCAGCTTCTTCCGGACAATTTTACGGGAGCAGTTCTTC. As protein: CASSFFRTILREQFF.

Here the CDR3 DNA reads TGTGCCAGCAGTAGCGGGGGACATGAGCAGTTCTTC. Translating gives CASSSGGHEQFF. The chain joins TRBV11-3 to TRBJ2-1; 9 bases are a match to TRBD2. CDR3 size: 12 residues. V lost 6 bases and J lost 8; bases outside the gene matches: 2. Germline assignment: CDR1 SGHNT and CDR2 YENEEA.

This clone appeared a few times. The chain is built from TRBV6-5 and TRBJ2-3; tentative D call: TRBD2 (7 bases). The CDR3 is 14 residues long. Trimming took off 6 bases at V and 0 bases at J, with 10 bases between the two ends. Germline V gene lookup returns CDR1 MNHEY and CDR2 SVGAGI. CDR3 in amino acids: CASRPGGSTDTQYF. CDR3 sequence (DNA): TGTGCCAGCAGGCCGGGGGGCAGCACAGATACGCAGTATTTT.

This clone has a handful of counts. This chain links TRBV15 with TRBJ2-3; either TRBD1 or TRBD2 may supply D (6 bases each). The CDR3 extends over 15 amino acids. V was clipped by 3 bases and J by 0 bases, with 10 bases between them. Germline-derived CDR1 and CDR2 are LNHNV and YYDKDF (reference sequence). CDR3 sequence reads: CATSSGGRSTDTQYF. CDR3 nucleotides: TGTGCCACCAGCAGCGGGGGCCGTAGCACAGATACGCAGTATTTT.

The rearrangement joins TRBV6-1 to TRBJ2-7; D is unresolved. Germline lookup yields CDR1 MNHNS and CDR2 SASEGT. CDR3 length: 11 residues. CDR3 sequence: CVVPNLYEQYF. In DNA form, the CDR3 reads TGTGTGGTCCCCAACCTTTACGAGCAGTACTTC.

The chain carries TRBV19 and TRBJ1-5, with a tentative D call TRBD1 (6 bases). This CDR3 comprises 16 residues. CDR1 is LNHDA and CDR2 is SQIVND in the germline V gene (reference sequence). With 10 bases removed from V and 0 bases from J, the gap between germline ends came to 19 bases. The DNA of the CDR3 is TGTGCCACCAGACGGGGGGCACCATTTAGCAATCAGCCCCAGCATTTT. Amino acids: CATRRGAPFSNQPQHF.

This clone was seen repeatedly, ten times or more. This chain connects TRBV14 to TRBJ1-2, with D perhaps TRBD1 (6 bases). The CDR3 consists of 14 residues. Germline V CDR1 and CDR2: SGHDN, FVKESK. Deletions cut 5 bases from V and 4 bases from J, with 14 bases between. CDR3 in amino acids: CASSDQKGGYGYTF. The DNA for the CDR3 is TGTGCCAGCAGCGATCAAAAAGGGGGCTATGGCTACACCTTC.

This clone was seen only a few times. V gene TRBV7-3 combines with J gene TRBJ1-3, with D possibly matching TRBD1 (6 bases). The CDR3 spans 15 residues. Germline CDR1 is SGHTA and CDR2 is FQGTGA. V was clipped by 5 bases and J by 8 bases, with 19 bases between them. The CDR3 sequence: CASSTGRTLADTIYF. CDR3 coding DNA: TGTGCCAGCAGCACAGGGCGGACCTTAGCGGACACCATATATTTT.

The V gene is TRBV11-2, the J gene TRBJ2-7; D is unclear. V lost 1 base, J lost 0 bases, and 13 bases lay in between. CDR1 SGHAT and CDR2 FQNNGV come from the germline V gene. The CDR3 spans 16 residues. For the CDR3, the DNA is TGTGCCAGCAGCTTAGTGGTCGGGTTGAGCTCCTACGAGCAGTACTTC. Translated, it gives CASSLVVGLSSYEQYF.

The V call is TRBV4-1, the J call TRBJ2-7; 16 positions agree with TRBD2. Germline-derived CDR1 and CDR2 are MGHRA and YSYEKL. The CDR3 length is 21 residues. V trimming: 0 bases; J trimming: 4 bases; junction bases outside the gene matches: 15. CDR3 protein: CASSQEFGTGTSGRARYEQYF. The CDR3 DNA sequence: TGCGCCAGCAGCCAAGAGTTCGGGACCGGGACTAGCGGGAGGGCCCGGTACGAGCAGTACTTC.

Here the CDR3 reads CASSIRESAGELFF. CDR3 nucleotides: TGTGCCAGTAGTATCAGGGAATCGGCCGGGGAGCTGTTTTTT. The chain carries TRBV19 and TRBJ2-2; weak D call: TRBD1 (5 bases). Trimming stripped 3 bases from V and 6 bases from J, with 11 bases between. This CDR3 has 14 residues. CDR1 is LNHDA and CDR2 is SQIVND in the germline V gene (reference sequence).

This clone was seen a single time. The chain carries TRBV30 and TRBJ2-3, with 9 bases identical to TRBD1. The CDR3 totals 14 residues. With 5 bases clipped from V and 3 bases from J, the junction kept 6 bases outside the gene matches. Germline loops: CDR1 GTSNPN, CDR2 SVGIG (reference sequence). CDR3 in DNA: TGTGCCTGGCAACCTGGACAGGGGACAGATACGCAGTATTTT. This sequence encodes CAWQPGQGTDTQYF.

The V call is TRBV7-3, the J call TRBJ2-2, with D unclear. Looked up from germline, CDR1 is SGHTA and CDR2 is FQGTGA. The CDR3 sequence is 12 residues long. Trimming pared 8 bases from V and 6 bases from J, leaving 10 bases between. The CDR3 region has the DNA TGTGCCAGCGGCCGTTCAGCCGGGGAGCTGTTTTTT. As protein: CASGRSAGELFF.

This clone was picked up a small number of times. J is TRBJ2-7 and V is TRBV19; 8 nucleotides match TRBD1. CDR1 LNHDA and CDR2 SQIVND come from the germline V gene (reference sequence). The J segment lost 2 bases and the V segment lost 6 bases, leaving 12 bases of the junction unmatched. The CDR3 has 16 amino acids. The CDR3 nucleotides read TGTGCCAGTAGGACGAGATGGGGACAGGAGCCCTACGAGCAGTACTTC. Encoded protein: CASRTRWGQEPYEQYF. Full variable domain (missing parts from reference TRBV19 and TRBJ2-7): DGGITQSPKYLFRKEGQNVTLSCEQNLNHDAMYWYRQDPGQGLRLIYYSQIVNDFQKGDIAEGYSVSREKKESFPLTVTSAQKNPTAFYLCASRTRWGQEPYEQYFGPGTRLTVT.

The rearrangement links TRBV5-1 to TRBJ2-1, with 7 bases identical to TRBD1. Germline assignment: CDR1 SGHRS and CDR2 YFSETQ. The V gene end was trimmed by 2 bases and the J gene end by 5 bases; junction bases not matched to a gene: 4. This CDR3 spans 14 amino acids. CDR3 loop: CASSFRGRDNEQFF. The CDR3 nucleotides read TGCGCCAGCAGCTTCAGGGGGAGAGACAATGAGCAGTTCTTC.

There are a few counts of this clone. This chain uses TRBV10-3 with TRBJ1-2, with a tentative D call TRBD1 (6 bases). The CDR3 is 13 residues long. Germline loops: CDR1 ENHRY, CDR2 SYGVKD. The V and J ends lost 5 bases and 6 bases respectively, with 13 bases between them. This chain's CDR3 is CAISPGARNGYTF. The CDR3 DNA reads as TGTGCCATCAGTCCGGGGGCAAGGAATGGCTACACCTTC.

This clone showed up just a few times. J is TRBJ1-2 and V is TRBV23-1, with 7 bases lining up with TRBD1. TRBV23-1 is noted as an ORF with a role that remains uncertain. The V gene end was trimmed by 6 bases and the J gene end by 4 bases; junction bases not matched to a gene: 8. This CDR3 comprises 14 residues. CDR3 nucleotides: TGCGCCAGCAGCCACCAGGGACAGCTCTATGGCTACACCTTC. Residues: CASSHQGQLYGYTF.

This clone showed up many times. V and J are TRBV10-3 and TRBJ2-1, with 9 bases aligning to TRBD1. The V segment lost 6 bases and the J segment 8 bases; nucleotides outside the gene matches: 5. CDR3 size: 13 residues. CDR1 is ENHRY and CDR2 is SYGVKD in the germline V gene. The CDR3 DNA is TGTGCCATCAGGGGGGACAGGGTCCATGAGCAGTTCTTC. It yields the protein CAIRGDRVHEQFF.

This clone was seen a few times. This sequence joins TRBV6-4 and TRBJ2-1; 10 nucleotides match TRBD2. The CDR3 spans 14 residues. Germline V gene lookup returns CDR1 MRHNA and CDR2 SNTAGT. The V segment lost 3 bases and the J segment 11 bases; nucleotides outside the gene matches: 7. CDR3: CASSEAGGPSQQFF. The CDR3 DNA is TGTGCCAGCAGTGAAGCGGGAGGGCCCTCGCAGCAGTTCTTC.

This chain links TRBV6-6 with TRBJ2-3; 8 nucleotides align to TRBD1. This CDR3 is built from 9 residues. Germline CDR1 reads MNHNY; CDR2 reads SVGAGI (reference sequence). The ends lost 8 bases at V and 13 bases at J; junction bases unmatched: 2. The CDR3 spells CASSGQEYF. CDR3 nucleotide sequence: TGTGCCAGCTCGGGACAGGAGTATTTT.

This clone has only a few counts. This chain joins TRBV7-2 and TRBJ2-7; weak D call: TRBD2 (7 bases). CDR3 length equals 16 residues. The germline gives CDR1 SGHTA, CDR2 FQGNSA. Trimming cost V 4 bases and J 2 bases, with 18 bases left between them. CDR3 in DNA: TGTGCCAGCAGCTCACCTTTTACAGGGAGGGCCTACGAGCAGTACTTC. It encodes CASSSPFTGRAYEQYF. The variable domain in full, completed from reference TRBV7-2 and TRBJ2-7, reads GAGVSQSPSNKVTEKGKDVELRCDPISGHTALYWYRQSLGQGLEFLIYFQGNSAPDKSGLPSDRFSAERTGGSVSTLTIQRTQQEDSAVYLCASSSPFTGRAYEQYFGPGTRLTVT.

V gene TRBV11-1 combines with J gene TRBJ2-3; TRBD1 aligns across 9 bases. The CDR3 totals 15 residues. V lost 5 bases to trimming and J lost 3 bases; unmatched junction nucleotides: 6. Germline loops: CDR1 SGHAT, CDR2 FQDESV (reference sequence). The CDR3 reads CASSTRDRVTDTQYF. The CDR3 DNA reads TGTGCCAGCAGCACCCGGGACAGGGTAACAGATACGCAGTATTTT. Filled out from reference TRBV11-1 and TRBJ2-3, the complete variable domain reads EAEVAQSPRYKITEKSQAVAFWCDPISGHATLYWYRQILGQGPELLVQFQDESVVDDSQLPKDRFSAERLKGVDSTLKIQPAELGDSAMYLCASSTRDRVTDTQYFGPGTRLTVL.